The 7 T cell receptor beta chains reported below all come from one sample, sequenced in a study of T cells in Graves' hyperthyroidism and ophthalmopathy. It was RNA transcripts that yielded the amplified TCR beta CDR3 regions. An initial round of RT-PCR targeting the TCR CDR3 relied on the HTBI primer set. TCRdb re-called the multiplex PCR reads with MiXCR, one entry per CDR3 protein. The sample has about 260,000 distinct CDR3 sequences; about a sixth are singletons. Sequences were obtained from blood. The receptors here all came from a woman under 30 with Graves' ophthalmopathy.

This clonotype was found many times. This sequence joins TRBV7-9 and TRBJ2-1, with D hard to call. CDR1 and CDR2 (germline): SEHNR, FQNEAQ (reference sequence). The CDR3 spans 13 residues. Trimming stripped 4 bases from V and 7 bases from J, with 11 bases between. CDR3 bases: TGTGCCAGCAGCTCCGACGCATCGAATGAGCAGTTCTTC. It specifies CASSSDASNEQFF.

This clonotype was detected ten times or more. V is TRBV7-9 and J is TRBJ2-5; unclear D gene. The CDR3 runs 11 residues. Trimming took 5 bases from V and 2 from J, leaving 3 bases between them. Germline values: CDR1 SEHNR, CDR2 FQNEAQ (reference sequence). Here the CDR3 DNA reads TGTGCCAGCAGCGTTCAAGAGACCCAGTACTTC. Its translation is CASSVQETQYF.

Many counts were recorded for this clonotype. This chain links TRBV12-3 or TRBV12-4 with TRBJ2-7; tentatively, D is TRBD2 (6 bases). The V end lost 3 bases, the J end lost 1 base, and 10 bases lay between the germline ends. CDR3 length: 14 amino acids. This CDR3 is CASSFISGSYEQYF. DNA of the CDR3: TGTGCCAGCAGTTTTATAAGCGGGTCCTACGAGCAGTACTTC.

This clonotype was seen ten or more times. The rearrangement uses TRBV28 and TRBJ1-5; D is uncertain. Deletions cut 7 bases from V and 0 bases from J, with 13 bases between. This CDR3 has 15 amino acids. Per the germline V gene, CDR1 is MDHEN and CDR2 is SYDVKM. The CDR3 nucleotides read TGTGCCAGCACCTCGGACGGATATAGCAATCAGCCCCAGCATTTT. This gives the protein CASTSDGYSNQPQHF. The full variable domain, with the rest looked up from reference TRBV28 and TRBJ1-5, is DVKVTQSSRYLVKRTGEKVFLECVQDMDHENMFWYRQDPGLGLRLIYFSYDVKMKEKGDIPEGYSVSREKKERFSLILESASTNQTSMYLCASTSDGYSNQPQHFGDGTRLSIL.

This clonotype was detected ten times or more. The J gene is TRBJ1-1, the V gene TRBV4-1; 8 bases align to TRBD1. The trim removed 4 bases at V and 6 bases at J, leaving 13 bases unmatched. Germline assignment: CDR1 MGHRA and CDR2 YSYEKL. The length of the CDR3 is 16 residues. CDR3 region: CASSRPLGQGTSEAFF. CDR3 coding DNA: TGCGCCAGCAGCCGACCCTTAGGACAGGGCACGTCTGAAGCTTTCTTT.

In its sample, this clonotype was seen many times. This rearrangement joins TRBV29-1 to TRBJ1-1, with a tentative D call TRBD1 (5 bases). Germline V lookup: CDR1 SQVTM, CDR2 ANQGSEA. The CDR3 is 11 residues long. CDR3 sequence (DNA): TGCAGTATCGACAGGAACACTGAAGCTTTCTTT. Encoded protein: CSIDRNTEAFF. Full variable domain (remainder filled in from reference TRBV29-1 and TRBJ1-1): SAVISQKPSRDICQRGTSLTIQCQVDSQVTMMFWYRQQPGQSLTLIATANQGSEATYESGFVIDKFPISRPNLTFSTLTVSNMSPEDSSIYLCSIDRNTEAFFGQGTRLTVV.

The V and J genes are TRBV28 and TRBJ2-1; 9 bases match TRBD2. The V segment lost 2 bases and the J segment 10 bases; nucleotides outside the gene matches: 6. Germline lookup yields CDR1 MDHEN and CDR2 SYDVKM. The CDR3 consists of 14 residues. CDR3 residues: CASSLRASGKEQFF. The DNA of the CDR3 is TGTGCCAGCAGTTTAAGGGCTAGCGGGAAAGAGCAGTTCTTC. Full variable domain (missing parts from reference TRBV28 and TRBJ2-1): DVKVTQSSRYLVKRTGEKVFLECVQDMDHENMFWYRQDPGLGLRLIYFSYDVKMKEKGDIPEGYSVSREKKERFSLILESASTNQTSMYLCASSLRASGKEQFFGPGTRLTVL.